This T cell receptor (beta chain) was sequenced in a study of T cell repertoires in cytomegalovirus infection. Study-wide results and caveats: Cumulated frequencies of public TCR beta families served to identify carriers of CMV plus the relevant HLA. In two of eight donors, the top clonotype was HLA-C-restricted CMV-specific.

TCRdb re-derived calls from the reads in MiXCR, one entry per CDR3 protein. The sample consists of about 460,000 distinct CDR3 sequences, around 11% of them appearing once. This clonotype was detected many times. Its antigen is not identified. The germline V gene has CDR1 SGHTA and CDR2 FQGTGA. V was cut by 2 bases and J by 0 bases, with 12 bases left in between. This CDR3 contains 16 residues. This clonotype originated in a human donor in good health (CMV status not recorded). Some clones in this sample may be carry-over from other donors' samples. This chain uses TRBV7-3 with TRBJ2-3; possibly TRBD2 for D (5 bases). Sequencing was carried out using PBMCs. CDR3 nucleotide sequence: TGTGCCAGCAGCTTAGGTGGCAGGACTAGCACAGATACGCAGTATTTT. This gives the protein CASSLGGRTSTDTQYF.